This T cell receptor (beta chain) comes out of a study of shared clonotypes between healthy human individuals. CDR3 length: 13 amino acids. The germline V gene has CDR1 MDHEN and CDR2 SYDVKM. J lost 3 bases, V lost 6 bases, and 4 bases had no gene match. Selected positively for CCR7 and CD45RO-negative, naive CD8 cells excluded terminally differentiated effector memory CD45RA+ cells. TCRdb keeps only in-frame clones here, not all; method: immunoSEQ multiplex PCR. Seen here are around 1.9 million clones, about 93% observed once, and the top ten hold 1.7%. This clonotype was sampled from a man younger than 35 in good health. Some clones in this sample may be carry-over from other donors' samples. The J gene is TRBJ2-7, the V gene TRBV28; 8 bases are shared with TRBD1. Sequenced input: naive CD8+ T cells from PBMCs. CDR3 amino acids: CASRLQGVYEQYF. Here the CDR3 DNA reads TGTGCCAGCAGGTTACAGGGGGTCTACGAGCAGTACTTC.